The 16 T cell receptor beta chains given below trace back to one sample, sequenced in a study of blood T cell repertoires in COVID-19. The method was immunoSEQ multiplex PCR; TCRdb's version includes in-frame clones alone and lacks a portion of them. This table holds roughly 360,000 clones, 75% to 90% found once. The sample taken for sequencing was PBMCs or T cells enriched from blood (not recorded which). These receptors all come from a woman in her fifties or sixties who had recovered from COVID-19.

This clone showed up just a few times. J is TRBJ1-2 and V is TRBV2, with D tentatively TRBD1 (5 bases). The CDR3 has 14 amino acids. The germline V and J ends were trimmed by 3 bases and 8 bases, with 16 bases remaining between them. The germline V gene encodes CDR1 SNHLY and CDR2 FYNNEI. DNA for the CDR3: TGTGCCAGCAGTGATATACTAGGGAGGGACGGCTACACCTTC. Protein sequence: CASSDILGRDGYTF. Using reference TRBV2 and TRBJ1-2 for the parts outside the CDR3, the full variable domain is EPEVTQTPSHQVTQMGQEVILRCVPISNHLYFYWYRQILGQKVEFLVSFYNNEISEKSEIFDDQFSVERPDGSNFTLKIRSTKLEDSAMYFCASSDILGRDGYTFGSGTRLTVV.

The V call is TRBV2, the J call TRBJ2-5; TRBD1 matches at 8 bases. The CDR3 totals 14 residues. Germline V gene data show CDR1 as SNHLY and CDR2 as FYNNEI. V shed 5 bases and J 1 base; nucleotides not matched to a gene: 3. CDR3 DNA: TGTGCCAGCAGTCGACAGGGGACCCAAGAGACCCAGTACTTC. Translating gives CASSRQGTQETQYF.

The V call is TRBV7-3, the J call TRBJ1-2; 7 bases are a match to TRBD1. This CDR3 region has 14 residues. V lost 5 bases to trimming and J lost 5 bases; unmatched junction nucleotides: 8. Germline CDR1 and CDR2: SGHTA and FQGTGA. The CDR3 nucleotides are TGTGCCAGCAGCCCGGGCAGGGGGTTGTATGGCTACACCTTC. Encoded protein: CASSPGRGLYGYTF.

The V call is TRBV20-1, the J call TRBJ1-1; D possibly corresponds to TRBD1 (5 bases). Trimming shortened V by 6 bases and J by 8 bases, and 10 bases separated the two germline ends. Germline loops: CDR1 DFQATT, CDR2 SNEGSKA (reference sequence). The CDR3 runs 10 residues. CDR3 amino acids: CSAGAIEAFF. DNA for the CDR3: TGCAGTGCAGGGGCCATAGAAGCTTTCTTT.

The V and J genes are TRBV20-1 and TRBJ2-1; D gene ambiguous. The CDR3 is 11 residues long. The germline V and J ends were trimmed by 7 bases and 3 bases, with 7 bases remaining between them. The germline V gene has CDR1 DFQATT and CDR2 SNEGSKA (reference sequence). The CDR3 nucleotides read TGCAGTGGGGCCCTCTACAATGAGCAGTTCTTC. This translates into CSGALYNEQFF.

DNA for the CDR3: TGCAGTGCGCTCGACAGGGATGGCTACACCTTC. This encodes CSALDRDGYTF. This chain connects TRBV20-1 to TRBJ1-2, with TRBD1 matching over 7 bases. Looked up from germline, CDR1 is DFQATT and CDR2 is SNEGSKA (reference sequence). Trimming cost V 6 bases and J 6 bases; bases outside gene matches: 4. There are 11 residues in the CDR3.

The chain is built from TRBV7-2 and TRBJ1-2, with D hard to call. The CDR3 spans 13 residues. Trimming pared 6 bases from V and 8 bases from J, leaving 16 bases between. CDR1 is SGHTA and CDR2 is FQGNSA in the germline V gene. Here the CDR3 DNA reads TGTGCCAGCAGTAGTAGCGGCTACGGAGGCTACACCTTC. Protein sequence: CASSSSGYGGYTF.

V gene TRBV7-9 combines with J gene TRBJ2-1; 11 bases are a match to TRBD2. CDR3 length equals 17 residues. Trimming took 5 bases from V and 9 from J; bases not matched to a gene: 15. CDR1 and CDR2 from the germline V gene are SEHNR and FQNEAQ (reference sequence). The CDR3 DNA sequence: TGTGCCAGCAGCCCCTCGCTAGCGGGAGGAGGGGTCGGTGAGCAGTTCTTC. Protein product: CASSPSLAGGGVGEQFF.

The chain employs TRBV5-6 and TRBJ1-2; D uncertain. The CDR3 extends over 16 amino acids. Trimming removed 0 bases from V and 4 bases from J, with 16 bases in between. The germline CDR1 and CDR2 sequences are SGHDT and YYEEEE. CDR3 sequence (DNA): TGTGCCAGCAGCTTGGGTAAAGCTTATCAACTCTATGGCTACACCTTC. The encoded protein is CASSLGKAYQLYGYTF.

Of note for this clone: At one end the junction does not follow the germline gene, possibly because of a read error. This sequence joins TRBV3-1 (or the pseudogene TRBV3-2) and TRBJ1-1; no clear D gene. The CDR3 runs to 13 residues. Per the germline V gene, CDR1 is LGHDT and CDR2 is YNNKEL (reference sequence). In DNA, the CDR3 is TGTGCCAGCAGACAAGATATCGGCACTGAAGCTTTCTTT. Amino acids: CASRQDIGTEAFF.

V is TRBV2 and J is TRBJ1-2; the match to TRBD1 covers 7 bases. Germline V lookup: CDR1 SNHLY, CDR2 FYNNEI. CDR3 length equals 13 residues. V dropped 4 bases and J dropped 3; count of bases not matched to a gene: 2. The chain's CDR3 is CASSGDSYYGYTF. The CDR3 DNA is TGTGCCAGCAGTGGGGACAGTTACTATGGCTACACCTTC.

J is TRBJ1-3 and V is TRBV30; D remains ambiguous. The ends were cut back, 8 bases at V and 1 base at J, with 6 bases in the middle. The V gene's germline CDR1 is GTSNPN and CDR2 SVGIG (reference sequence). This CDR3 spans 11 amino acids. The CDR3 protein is CAVKSGNTIYF. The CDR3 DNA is TGTGCCGTAAAATCTGGAAACACCATATATTTT.

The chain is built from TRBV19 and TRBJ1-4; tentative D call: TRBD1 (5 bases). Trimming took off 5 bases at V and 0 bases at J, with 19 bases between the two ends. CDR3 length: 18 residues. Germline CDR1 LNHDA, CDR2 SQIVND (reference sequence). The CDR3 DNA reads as TGTGCCAGTAGTTTGCCGGGACTCCTAGCCTCAACTAATGAAAAACTGTTTTTT. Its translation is CASSLPGLLASTNEKLFF.

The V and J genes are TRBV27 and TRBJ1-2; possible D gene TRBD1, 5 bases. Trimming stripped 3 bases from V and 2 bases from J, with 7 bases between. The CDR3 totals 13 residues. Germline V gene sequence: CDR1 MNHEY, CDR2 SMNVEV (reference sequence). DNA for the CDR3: TGTGCCAGCAGTTTTAAGGGGAACTATGGCTACACCTTC. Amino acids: CASSFKGNYGYTF.

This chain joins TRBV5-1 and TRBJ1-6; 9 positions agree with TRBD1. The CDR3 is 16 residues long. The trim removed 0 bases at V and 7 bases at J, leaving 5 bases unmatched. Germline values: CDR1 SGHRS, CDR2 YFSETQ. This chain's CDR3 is CASSLEWGQGNSPLHF. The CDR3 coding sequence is TGCGCCAGCAGCTTGGAGTGGGGACAGGGAAATTCACCCCTCCACTTT.

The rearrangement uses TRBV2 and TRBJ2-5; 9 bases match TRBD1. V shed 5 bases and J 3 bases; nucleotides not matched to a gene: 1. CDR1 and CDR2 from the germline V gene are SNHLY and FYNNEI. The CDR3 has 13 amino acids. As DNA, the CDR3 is TGTGCCAGCAGTCGGGACAGGGAAGAGACCCAGTACTTC. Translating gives CASSRDREETQYF.